This is a list of T cell receptor beta chains from one sample in a study of T-cell memory formation after mild COVID-19. TCRdb analysed the 5' RACE reads with MiXCR anew, one entry per CDR3 protein. The data contain 200,000 to 300,000 distinct CDR3 sequences, 16% of them singletons. The sample taken for sequencing was PBMCs or a T cell subset sorted from them (not recorded which). Receptor source: a young man who had mild COVID-19 (a few samples of this study predate the infection). Cell type and time point are not known. Each CDR3 is given with its conserved first and last residue. D genes are given only for firm matches. Size is stated for part of the rows, as once, few or many counts, or as a class when the clone is expanded.

D gene	clone size	CDR3 length	V gene	J gene	CDR3 DNA	CDR3 protein
NA	few	14	TRBV6-2/TRBV6-3	TRBJ1-1	TGTGCCAGCAGTTCTGAACACACGAACACTGAAGCTTTCTTT	CASSSEHTNTEAFF
NA	NA	13	TRBV6-2/TRBV6-3	TRBJ1-2	TGTGCCAGCAAAGGGGTACAGGACTATGGCTACACCTTC	CASKGVQDYGYTF
TRBD1	NA	15	TRBV20-1	TRBJ2-5	TGCAGTGCGAAAGGGACAGGGGGCGCCGTGGGGGCCCAGTACTTC	CSAKGTGGAVGAQYF
NA	NA	14	TRBV6-5	TRBJ2-5	TGTGCCAGCAGTCTCGGGGGCCACCAAGAGACCCAGTACTTC	CASSLGGHQETQYF
NA	NA	13	TRBV30	TRBJ2-1	TGTGCCTGGAGCCCGGACTCTAACAATGAGCAGTTCTTC	CAWSPDSNNEQFF
NA	NA	13	TRBV6-5	TRBJ1-5	TGTGCCAGCAGTTACTCGGTGGGTCAGCCCCAGCATTTT	CASSYSVGQPQHF
NA	few	15	TRBV15	TRBJ2-5	TGTGCCACCAGCTCACCGACGCTAGCGAGAAAGACCCAGTACTTC	CATSSPTLARKTQYF
TRBD1	few	16	TRBV15	TRBJ1-6	TGTGCCACCAGCGGGAGGACAGGGTCGGCGGATTCACCCCTCCACTTT	CATSGRTGSADSPLHF
NA	NA	16	TRBV6-5	TRBJ2-5	TGTGCCAGCAGTCCCCTTCGGACGCGCGGCCACGAGACCCAGTACTTC	CASSPLRTRGHETQYF
NA	many	13	TRBV5-5	TRBJ2-5	TGTGCCAGCAGCTTGGACAGCCAGGAGACCCAGTACTTC	CASSLDSQETQYF
TRBD1	few	13	TRBV29-1	TRBJ1-1	TGCAGCGGTGGGCAGGGGGCGAACACTGAAGCTTTCTTT	CSGGQGANTEAFF
NA	few	13	TRBV27	TRBJ2-6	TGTGCCAGCAGGAGCTCTGGGGCCAACGTCCTGACTTTC	CASRSSGANVLTF
TRBD2	NA	14	TRBV7-2	TRBJ2-7	TGTGCCAGCAGGTCTAGCGGGTTTTCCTACGAGCAGTACTTC	CASRSSGFSYEQYF
TRBD1	NA	16	TRBV18	TRBJ1-4	TGTGCCAGCTCACCTCTCCCGGGACAGGGAAATGAAAAACTGTTTTTT	CASSPLPGQGNEKLFF
NA	few	13	TRBV7-3	TRBJ2-1	TGTGCCAGCAGCCGGAGGGACTACAATGAGCAGTTCTTC	CASSRRDYNEQFF
NA	NA	14	TRBV12-3/TRBV12-4	TRBJ1-1	TGTGCCAGCAGCTTTACGATGGCGAGCACTGAAGCTTTCTTT	CASSFTMASTEAFF
NA	NA	13	TRBV5-1	TRBJ2-3	TGCGCCAGCGCGGCCCTTAGCACAGATACGCAGTATTTT	CASAALSTDTQYF